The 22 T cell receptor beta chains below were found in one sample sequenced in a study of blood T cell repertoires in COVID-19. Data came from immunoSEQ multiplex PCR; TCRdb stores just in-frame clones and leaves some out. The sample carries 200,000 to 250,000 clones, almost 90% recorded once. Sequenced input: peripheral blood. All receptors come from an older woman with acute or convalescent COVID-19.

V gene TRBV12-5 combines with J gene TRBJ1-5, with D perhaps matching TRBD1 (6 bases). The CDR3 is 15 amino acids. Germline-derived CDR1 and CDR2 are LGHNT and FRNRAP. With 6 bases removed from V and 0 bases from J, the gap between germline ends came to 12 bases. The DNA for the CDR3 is TGTGCTAGTGGGGGACAAGGGTTTAGCAATCAGCCCCAGCATTTT. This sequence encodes CASGGQGFSNQPQHF.

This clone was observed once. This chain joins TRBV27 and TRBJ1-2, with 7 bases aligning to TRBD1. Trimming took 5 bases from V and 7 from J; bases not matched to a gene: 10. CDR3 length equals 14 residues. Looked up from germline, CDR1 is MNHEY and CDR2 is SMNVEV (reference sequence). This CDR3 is CASSDRDRGGGYTF. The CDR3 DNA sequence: TGTGCCAGCAGTGACAGGGACCGCGGAGGTGGCTACACCTTC.

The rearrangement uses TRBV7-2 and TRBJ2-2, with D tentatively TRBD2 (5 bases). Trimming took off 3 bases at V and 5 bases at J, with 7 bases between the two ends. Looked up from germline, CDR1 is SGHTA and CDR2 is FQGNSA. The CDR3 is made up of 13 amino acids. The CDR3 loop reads CASSFGLTGELFF. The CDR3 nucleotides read TGTGCCAGCAGCTTTGGACTTACCGGGGAGCTGTTTTTT.

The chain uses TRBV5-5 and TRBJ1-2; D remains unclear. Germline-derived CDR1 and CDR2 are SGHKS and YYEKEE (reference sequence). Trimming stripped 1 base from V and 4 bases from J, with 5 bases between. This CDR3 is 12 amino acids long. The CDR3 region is CASSLTGYGYTF. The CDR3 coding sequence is TGTGCCAGCAGCTTGACGGGCTATGGCTACACCTTC.

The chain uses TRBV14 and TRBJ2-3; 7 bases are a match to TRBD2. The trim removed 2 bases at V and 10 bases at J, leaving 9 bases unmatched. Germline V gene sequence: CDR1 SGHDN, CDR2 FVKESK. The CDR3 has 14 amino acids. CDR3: CASSQSSGGGAQYF. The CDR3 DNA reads TGTGCCAGCAGCCAATCTAGCGGCGGTGGGGCGCAGTATTTT.

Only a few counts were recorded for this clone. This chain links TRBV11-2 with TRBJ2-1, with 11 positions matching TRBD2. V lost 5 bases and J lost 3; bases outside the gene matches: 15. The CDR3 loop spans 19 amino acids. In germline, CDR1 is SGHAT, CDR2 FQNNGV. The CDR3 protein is CASSVFSLGTSGRYNEQFF. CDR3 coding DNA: TGTGCCAGCAGCGTGTTCTCCCTCGGGACTAGCGGACGCTACAATGAGCAGTTCTTC.

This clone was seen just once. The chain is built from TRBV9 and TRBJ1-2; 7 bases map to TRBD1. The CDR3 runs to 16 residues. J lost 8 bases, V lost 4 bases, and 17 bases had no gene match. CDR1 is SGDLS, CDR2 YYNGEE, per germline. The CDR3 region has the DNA TGTGCCAGCAGCCATCCACCAGGGGGGTCCTGGGGGGGCTACACCTTC. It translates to CASSHPPGGSWGGYTF.

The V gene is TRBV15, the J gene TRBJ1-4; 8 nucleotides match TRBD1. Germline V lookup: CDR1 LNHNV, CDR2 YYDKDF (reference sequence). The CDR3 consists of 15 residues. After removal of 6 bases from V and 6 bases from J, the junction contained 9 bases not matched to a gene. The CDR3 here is CATSVSTGADEKLFF. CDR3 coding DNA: TGTGCCACCAGTGTATCGACAGGGGCGGATGAAAAACTGTTTTTT.

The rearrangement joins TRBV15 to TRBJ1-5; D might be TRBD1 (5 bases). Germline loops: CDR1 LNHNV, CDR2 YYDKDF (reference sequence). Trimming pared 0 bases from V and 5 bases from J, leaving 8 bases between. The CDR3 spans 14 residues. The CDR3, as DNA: TGTGCCACCAGCAGAGATCGGGGGGATCAGCCCCAGCATTTT. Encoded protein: CATSRDRGDQPQHF. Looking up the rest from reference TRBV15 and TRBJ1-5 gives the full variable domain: DAMVIQNPRYQVTQFGKPVTLSCSQTLNHNVMYWYQQKSSQAPKLLFHYYDKDFNNEADTPDNFQSRRPNTSFCFLDIRSPGLGDTAMYLCATSRDRGDQPQHFGDGTRLSIL.

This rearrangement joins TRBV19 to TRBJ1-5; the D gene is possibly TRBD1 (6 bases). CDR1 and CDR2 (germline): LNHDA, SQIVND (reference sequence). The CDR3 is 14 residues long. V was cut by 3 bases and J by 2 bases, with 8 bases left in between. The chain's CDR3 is CASSIRQGNQPQHF. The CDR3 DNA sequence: TGTGCCAGTAGTATCCGACAGGGCAATCAGCCCCAGCATTTT.

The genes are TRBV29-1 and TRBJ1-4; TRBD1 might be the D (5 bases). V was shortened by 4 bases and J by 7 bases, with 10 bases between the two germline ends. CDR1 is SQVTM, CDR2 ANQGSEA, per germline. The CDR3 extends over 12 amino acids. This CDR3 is CSVGGVAEKLFF. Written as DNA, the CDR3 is TGCAGCGTTGGGGGGGTAGCTGAAAAACTGTTTTTT.

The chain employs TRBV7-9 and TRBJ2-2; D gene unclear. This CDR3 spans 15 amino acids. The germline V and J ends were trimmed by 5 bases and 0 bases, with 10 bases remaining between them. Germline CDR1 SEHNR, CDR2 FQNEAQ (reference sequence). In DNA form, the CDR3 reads TGTGCCAGCAGCGCTAGTTGGGCGAACACCGGGGAGCTGTTTTTT. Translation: CASSASWANTGELFF.

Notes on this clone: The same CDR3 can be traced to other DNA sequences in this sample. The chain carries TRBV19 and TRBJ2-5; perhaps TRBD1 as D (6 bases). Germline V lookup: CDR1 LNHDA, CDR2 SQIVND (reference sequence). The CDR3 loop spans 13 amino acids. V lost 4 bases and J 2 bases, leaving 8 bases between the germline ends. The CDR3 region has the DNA TGTGCCAGTAGTAGCGGACAGCAAGAGACCCAGTACTTC. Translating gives CASSSGQQETQYF. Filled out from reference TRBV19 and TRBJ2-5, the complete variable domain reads DGGITQSPKYLFRKEGQNVTLSCEQNLNHDAMYWYRQDPGQGLRLIYYSQIVNDFQKGDIAEGYSVSREKKESFPLTVTSAQKNPTAFYLCASSSGQQETQYFGPGTRLLVL.

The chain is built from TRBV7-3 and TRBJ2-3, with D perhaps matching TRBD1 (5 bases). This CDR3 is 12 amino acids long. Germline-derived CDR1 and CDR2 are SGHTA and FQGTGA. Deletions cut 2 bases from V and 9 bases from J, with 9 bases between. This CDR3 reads CASSLYQGTQYF. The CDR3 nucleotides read TGTGCCAGCAGCTTATATCAGGGCACGCAGTATTTT. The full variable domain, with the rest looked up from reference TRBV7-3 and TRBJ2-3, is GAGVSQTPSNKVTEKGKYVELRCDPISGHTALYWYRQSLGQGPEFLIYFQGTGAADDSGLPNDRFFAVRPEGSVSTLKIQRTERGDSAVYLCASSLYQGTQYFGPGTRLTVL.

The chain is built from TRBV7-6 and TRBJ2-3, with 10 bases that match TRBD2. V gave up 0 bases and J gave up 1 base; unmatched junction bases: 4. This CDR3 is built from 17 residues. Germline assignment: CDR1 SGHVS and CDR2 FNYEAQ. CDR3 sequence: CASSLARTSGGTDTQYF. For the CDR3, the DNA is TGTGCCAGCAGCTTAGCTAGGACTAGCGGAGGCACAGATACGCAGTATTTT.

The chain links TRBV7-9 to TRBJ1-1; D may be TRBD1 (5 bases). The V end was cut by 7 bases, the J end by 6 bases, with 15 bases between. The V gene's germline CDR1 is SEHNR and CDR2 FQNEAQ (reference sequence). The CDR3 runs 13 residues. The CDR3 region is CASTPTGGPEAFF. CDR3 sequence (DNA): TGTGCCAGCACCCCCACGGGGGGTCCTGAAGCTTTCTTT.

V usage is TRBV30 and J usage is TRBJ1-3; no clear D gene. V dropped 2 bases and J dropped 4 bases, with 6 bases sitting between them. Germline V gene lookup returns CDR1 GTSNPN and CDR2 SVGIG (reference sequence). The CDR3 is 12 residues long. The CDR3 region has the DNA TGTGCCTGGAGTCGTGGCGGAAACACCATATATTTT. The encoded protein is CAWSRGGNTIYF.

This CDR3 reads CASSSGTGMNTEAFF. Written as DNA, the CDR3 is TGTGCCAGCAGCTCCGGGACAGGCATGAACACTGAAGCTTTCTTT. This sequence joins TRBV7-3 and TRBJ1-1, with 8 bases fitting TRBD1. The CDR3 runs to 15 residues. V gave up 4 bases and J gave up 0 bases; unmatched junction bases: 4. In germline, CDR1 is SGHTA, CDR2 FQGTGA.

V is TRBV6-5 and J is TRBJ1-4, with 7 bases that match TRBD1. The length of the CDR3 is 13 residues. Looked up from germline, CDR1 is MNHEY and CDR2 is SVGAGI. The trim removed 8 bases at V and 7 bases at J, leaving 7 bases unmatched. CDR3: CASRQGILEKLFF. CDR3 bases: TGTGCCAGCCGACAGGGAATTCTTGAAAAACTGTTTTTT.

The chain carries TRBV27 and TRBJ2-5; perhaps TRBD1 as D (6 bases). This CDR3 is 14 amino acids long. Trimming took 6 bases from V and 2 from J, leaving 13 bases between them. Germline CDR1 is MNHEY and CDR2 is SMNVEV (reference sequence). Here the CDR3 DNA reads TGTGCCAGCAGCAGCGGACAGAGTCAAGAGACCCAGTACTTC. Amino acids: CASSSGQSQETQYF.

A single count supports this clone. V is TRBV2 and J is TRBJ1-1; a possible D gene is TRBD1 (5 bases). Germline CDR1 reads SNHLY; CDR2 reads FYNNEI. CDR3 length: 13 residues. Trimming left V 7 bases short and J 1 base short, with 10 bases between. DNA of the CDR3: TGTGCCAGCACTCTCACAGGGAACACTGAAGCTTTCTTT. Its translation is CASTLTGNTEAFF. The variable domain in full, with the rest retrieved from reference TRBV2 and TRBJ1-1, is EPEVTQTPSHQVTQMGQEVILRCVPISNHLYFYWYRQILGQKVEFLVSFYNNEISEKSEIFDDQFSVERPDGSNFTLKIRSTKLEDSAMYFCASTLTGNTEAFFGQGTRLTVV.

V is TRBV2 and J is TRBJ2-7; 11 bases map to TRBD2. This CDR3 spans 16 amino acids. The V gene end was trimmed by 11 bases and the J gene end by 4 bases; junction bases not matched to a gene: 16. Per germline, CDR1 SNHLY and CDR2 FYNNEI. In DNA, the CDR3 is TGTGCCTTTTACCTGGCTAGCGGGGGGATAGGGTACGAGCAGTACTTC. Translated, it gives CAFYLASGGIGYEQYF.